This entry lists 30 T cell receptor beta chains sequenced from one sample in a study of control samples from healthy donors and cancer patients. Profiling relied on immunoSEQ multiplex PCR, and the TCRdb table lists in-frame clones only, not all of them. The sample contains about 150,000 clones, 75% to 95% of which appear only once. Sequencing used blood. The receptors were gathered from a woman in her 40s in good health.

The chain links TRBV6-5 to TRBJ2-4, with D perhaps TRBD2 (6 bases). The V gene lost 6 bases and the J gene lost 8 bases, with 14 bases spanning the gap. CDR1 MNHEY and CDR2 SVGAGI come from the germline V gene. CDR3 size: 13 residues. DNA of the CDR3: TGTGCCAGCAGAAGTTCCTGGGGGGACATTCAGTACTTC. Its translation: CASRSSWGDIQYF.

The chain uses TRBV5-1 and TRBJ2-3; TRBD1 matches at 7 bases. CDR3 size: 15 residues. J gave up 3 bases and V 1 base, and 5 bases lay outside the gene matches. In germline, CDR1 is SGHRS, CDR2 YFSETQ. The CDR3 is CASSLTGAGTDTQYF. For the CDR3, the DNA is TGCGCCAGCAGCTTGACAGGGGCCGGGACAGATACGCAGTATTTT.

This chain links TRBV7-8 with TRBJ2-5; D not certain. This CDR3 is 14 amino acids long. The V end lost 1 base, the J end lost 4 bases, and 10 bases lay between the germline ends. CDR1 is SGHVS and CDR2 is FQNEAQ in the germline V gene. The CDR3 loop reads CASSLEPRGETQYF. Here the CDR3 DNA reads TGTGCCAGCAGCTTAGAACCAAGAGGAGAGACCCAGTACTTC.

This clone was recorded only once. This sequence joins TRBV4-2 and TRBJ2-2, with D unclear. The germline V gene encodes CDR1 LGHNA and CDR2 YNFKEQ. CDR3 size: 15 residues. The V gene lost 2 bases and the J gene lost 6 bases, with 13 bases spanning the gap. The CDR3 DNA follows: TGTGCCAGCAGCCAATCATTGGTTGGGGCCGGGGAGCTGTTTTTT. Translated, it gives CASSQSLVGAGELFF.

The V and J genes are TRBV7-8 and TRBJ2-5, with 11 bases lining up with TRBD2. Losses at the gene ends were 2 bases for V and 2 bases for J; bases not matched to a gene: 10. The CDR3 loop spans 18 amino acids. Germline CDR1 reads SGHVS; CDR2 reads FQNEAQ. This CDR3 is CASSLNYLAGGVQETQYF. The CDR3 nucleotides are TGTGCCAGCAGCTTAAATTACCTAGCGGGGGGCGTACAAGAGACCCAGTACTTC.

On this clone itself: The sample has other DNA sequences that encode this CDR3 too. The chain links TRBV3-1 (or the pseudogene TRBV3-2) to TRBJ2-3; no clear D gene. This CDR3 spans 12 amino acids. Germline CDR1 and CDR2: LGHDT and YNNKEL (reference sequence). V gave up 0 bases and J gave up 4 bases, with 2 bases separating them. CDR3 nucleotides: TGTGCCAGCAGCCAAGAATCAGATACGCAGTATTTT. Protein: CASSQESDTQYF.

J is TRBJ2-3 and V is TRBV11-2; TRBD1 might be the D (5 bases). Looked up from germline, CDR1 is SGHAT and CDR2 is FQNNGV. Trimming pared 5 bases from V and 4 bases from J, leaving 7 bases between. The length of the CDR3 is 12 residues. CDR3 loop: CASSQGSDTQYF. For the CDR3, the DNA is TGTGCCAGCAGCCAGGGATCAGATACGCAGTATTTT.

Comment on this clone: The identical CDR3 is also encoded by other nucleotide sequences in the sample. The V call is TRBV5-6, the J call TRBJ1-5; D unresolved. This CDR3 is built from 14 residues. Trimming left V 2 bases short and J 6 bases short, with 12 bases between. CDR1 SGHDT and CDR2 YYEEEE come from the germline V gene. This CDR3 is CASSLTRGGQPQHF. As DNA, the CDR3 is TGTGCCAGCAGCTTAACCCGGGGTGGTCAGCCCCAGCATTTT.

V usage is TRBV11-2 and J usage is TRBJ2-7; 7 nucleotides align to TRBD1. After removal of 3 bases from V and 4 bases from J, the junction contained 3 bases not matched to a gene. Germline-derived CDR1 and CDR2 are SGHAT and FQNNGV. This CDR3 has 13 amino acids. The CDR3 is CASSFGQVYEQYF. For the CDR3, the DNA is TGTGCCAGCAGCTTCGGACAGGTTTACGAGCAGTACTTC.

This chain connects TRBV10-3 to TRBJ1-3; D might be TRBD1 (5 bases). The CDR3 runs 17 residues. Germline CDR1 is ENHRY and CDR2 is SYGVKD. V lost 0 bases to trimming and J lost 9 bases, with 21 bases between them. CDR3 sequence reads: CAISESAWGTDGGTIYF. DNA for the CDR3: TGTGCCATCAGTGAGTCCGCCTGGGGGACCGACGGAGGCACCATATATTTT.

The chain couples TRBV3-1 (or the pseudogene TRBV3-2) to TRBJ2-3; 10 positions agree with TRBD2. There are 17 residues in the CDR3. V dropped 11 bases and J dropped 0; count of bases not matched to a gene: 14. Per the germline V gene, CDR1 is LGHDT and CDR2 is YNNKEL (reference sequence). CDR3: CASGRLAGADSTDTQYF. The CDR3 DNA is TGTGCCTCCGGACGGCTAGCGGGGGCCGATAGCACAGATACGCAGTATTTT.

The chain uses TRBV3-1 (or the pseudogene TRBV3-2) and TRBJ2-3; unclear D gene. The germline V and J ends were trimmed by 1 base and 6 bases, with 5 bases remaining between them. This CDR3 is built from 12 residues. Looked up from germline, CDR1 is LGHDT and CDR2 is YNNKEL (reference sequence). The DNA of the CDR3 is TGTGCCAGCAGCCAAGTAGTGGATACGCAGTATTTT. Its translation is CASSQVVDTQYF.

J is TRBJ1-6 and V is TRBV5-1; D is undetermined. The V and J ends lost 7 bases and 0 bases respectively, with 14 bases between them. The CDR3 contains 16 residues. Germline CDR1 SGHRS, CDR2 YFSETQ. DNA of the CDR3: TGCGCCAGCTCGGAGACACCAAGCTCCTATAATTCACCCCTCCACTTT. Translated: CASSETPSSYNSPLHF.

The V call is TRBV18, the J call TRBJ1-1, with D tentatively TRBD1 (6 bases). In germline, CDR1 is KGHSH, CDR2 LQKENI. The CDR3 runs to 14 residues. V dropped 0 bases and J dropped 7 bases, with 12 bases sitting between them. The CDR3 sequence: CASSPPAGAGEAFF. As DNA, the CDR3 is TGTGCCAGCTCACCACCGGCGGGGGCGGGTGAAGCTTTCTTT.

In nucleotides, the CDR3 is TGTGCCAGCAGTTATGGCAGGGCCTACGAGCAGTACTTC. Translation: CASSYGRAYEQYF. The chain joins TRBV6-5 to TRBJ2-7, with D maybe TRBD1 (5 bases). Trimming stripped 3 bases from V and 2 bases from J, with 8 bases between. This CDR3 is 13 amino acids long. Germline CDR1 is MNHEY and CDR2 is SVGAGI.

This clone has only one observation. DNA of the CDR3: TGTGCCAGCAGTTACTCGAGTGTGGGGTACACTGAAGCTTTCTTT. Translation gives CASSYSSVGYTEAFF. The chain links TRBV6-5 to TRBJ1-1; no reliable D call. This CDR3 region has 15 residues. Germline CDR1 reads MNHEY; CDR2 reads SVGAGI. V was shortened by 0 bases and J by 3 bases, with 11 bases between the two germline ends.

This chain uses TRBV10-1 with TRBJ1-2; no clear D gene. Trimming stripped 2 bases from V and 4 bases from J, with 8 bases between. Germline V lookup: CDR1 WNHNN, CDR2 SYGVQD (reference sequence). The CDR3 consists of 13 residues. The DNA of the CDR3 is TGCGCCAGCAGTGAGGGCATTGGCTATGGCTACACCTTC. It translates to CASSEGIGYGYTF.

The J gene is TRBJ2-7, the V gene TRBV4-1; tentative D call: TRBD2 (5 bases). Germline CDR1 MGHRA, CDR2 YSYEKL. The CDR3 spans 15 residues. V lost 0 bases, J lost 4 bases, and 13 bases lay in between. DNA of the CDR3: TGCGCCAGCAGCCAAGATGAGGGCCTCTTTTACGAGCAGTACTTC. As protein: CASSQDEGLFYEQYF.

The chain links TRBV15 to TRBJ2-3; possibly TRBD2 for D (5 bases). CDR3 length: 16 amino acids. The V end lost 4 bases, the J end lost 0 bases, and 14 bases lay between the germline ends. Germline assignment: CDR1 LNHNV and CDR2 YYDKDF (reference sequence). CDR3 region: CATSIRSGTSTDTQYF. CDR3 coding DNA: TGTGCCACCAGCATAAGATCGGGAACTAGCACAGATACGCAGTATTTT.

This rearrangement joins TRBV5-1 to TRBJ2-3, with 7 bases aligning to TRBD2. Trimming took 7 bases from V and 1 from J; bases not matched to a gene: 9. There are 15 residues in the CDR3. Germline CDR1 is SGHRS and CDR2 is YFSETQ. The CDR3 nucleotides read TGCGCCAGCGCCCCCGAGCGGGGAGGCACAGATACGCAGTATTTT. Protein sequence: CASAPERGGTDTQYF.

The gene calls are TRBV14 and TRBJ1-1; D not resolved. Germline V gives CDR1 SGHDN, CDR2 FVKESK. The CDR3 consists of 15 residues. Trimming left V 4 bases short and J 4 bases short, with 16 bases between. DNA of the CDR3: TGTGCCAGCAGCCCTCAGTTAATGTCATCCACTGAAGCTTTCTTT. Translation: CASSPQLMSSTEAFF.

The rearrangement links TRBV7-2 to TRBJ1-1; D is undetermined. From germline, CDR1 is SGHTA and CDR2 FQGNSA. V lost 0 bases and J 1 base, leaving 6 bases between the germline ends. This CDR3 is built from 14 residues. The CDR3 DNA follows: TGTGCCAGCAGCTTAGCGCGTCGGAACACTGAAGCTTTCTTT. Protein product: CASSLARRNTEAFF.

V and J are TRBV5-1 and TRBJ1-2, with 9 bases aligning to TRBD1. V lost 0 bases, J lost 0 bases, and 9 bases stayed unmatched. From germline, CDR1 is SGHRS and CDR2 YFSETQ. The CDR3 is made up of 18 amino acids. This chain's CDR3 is CASSLDRDRDGANYGYTF. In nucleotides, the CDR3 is TGCGCCAGCAGCTTGGACCGGGACAGGGACGGAGCTAACTATGGCTACACCTTC.

The chain's CDR3 is CASSLILGPFYEQYF. The CDR3 DNA is TGTGCCAGCAGCTTGATTTTAGGACCCTTTTACGAGCAGTACTTC. The chain carries TRBV5-6 and TRBJ2-7; D uncertain. The ends were cut back, 1 base at V and 4 bases at J, with 15 bases in the middle. This CDR3 region has 15 residues. CDR1 is SGHDT, CDR2 YYEEEE, per germline.

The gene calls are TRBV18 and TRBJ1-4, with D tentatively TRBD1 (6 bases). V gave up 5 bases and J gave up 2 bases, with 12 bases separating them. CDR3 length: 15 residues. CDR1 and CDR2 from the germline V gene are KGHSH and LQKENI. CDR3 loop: CASSVRGSTNEKLFF. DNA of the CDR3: TGTGCCAGCTCAGTCAGGGGATCTACTAATGAAAAACTGTTTTTT.

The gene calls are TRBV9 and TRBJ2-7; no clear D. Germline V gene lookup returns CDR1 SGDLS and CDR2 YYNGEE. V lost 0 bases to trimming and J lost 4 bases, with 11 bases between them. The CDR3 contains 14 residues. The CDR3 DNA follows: TGTGCCAGCAGCGTAGGGGGAACCGCATACGAGCAGTACTTC. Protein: CASSVGGTAYEQYF.

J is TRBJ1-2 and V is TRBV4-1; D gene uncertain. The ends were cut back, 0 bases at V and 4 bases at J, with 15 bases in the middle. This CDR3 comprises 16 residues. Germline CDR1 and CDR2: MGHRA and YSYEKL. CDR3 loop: CASSQEDSGAIYGYTF. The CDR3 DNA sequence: TGCGCCAGCAGCCAAGAAGACTCGGGAGCTATCTATGGCTACACCTTC.

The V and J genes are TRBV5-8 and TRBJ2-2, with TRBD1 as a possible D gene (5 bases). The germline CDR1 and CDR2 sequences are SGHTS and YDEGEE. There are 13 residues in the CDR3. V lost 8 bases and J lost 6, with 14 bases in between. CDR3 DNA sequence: TGTGCCAGTCGAATCCAGGGTCCCGGGGAGCTGTTTTTT. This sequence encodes CASRIQGPGELFF.

The CDR3 sequence: CASSLKQDTQYF. CDR3 DNA: TGTGCCAGCAGCTTAAAGCAAGATACGCAGTATTTT. The rearrangement joins TRBV7-9 to TRBJ2-3; D is ambiguous. The CDR3 is 12 residues long. The V end lost 2 bases, the J end lost 5 bases, and 5 bases lay between the germline ends. CDR1 is SEHNR, CDR2 FQNEAQ, per germline (reference sequence).

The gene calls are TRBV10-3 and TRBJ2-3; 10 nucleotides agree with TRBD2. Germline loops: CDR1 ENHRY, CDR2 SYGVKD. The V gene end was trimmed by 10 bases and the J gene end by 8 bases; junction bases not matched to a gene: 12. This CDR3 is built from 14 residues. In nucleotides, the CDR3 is TGTGCCAACTCAATAGCGGGGGGCGAAGGTACGCAGTATTTT. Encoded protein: CANSIAGGEGTQYF.